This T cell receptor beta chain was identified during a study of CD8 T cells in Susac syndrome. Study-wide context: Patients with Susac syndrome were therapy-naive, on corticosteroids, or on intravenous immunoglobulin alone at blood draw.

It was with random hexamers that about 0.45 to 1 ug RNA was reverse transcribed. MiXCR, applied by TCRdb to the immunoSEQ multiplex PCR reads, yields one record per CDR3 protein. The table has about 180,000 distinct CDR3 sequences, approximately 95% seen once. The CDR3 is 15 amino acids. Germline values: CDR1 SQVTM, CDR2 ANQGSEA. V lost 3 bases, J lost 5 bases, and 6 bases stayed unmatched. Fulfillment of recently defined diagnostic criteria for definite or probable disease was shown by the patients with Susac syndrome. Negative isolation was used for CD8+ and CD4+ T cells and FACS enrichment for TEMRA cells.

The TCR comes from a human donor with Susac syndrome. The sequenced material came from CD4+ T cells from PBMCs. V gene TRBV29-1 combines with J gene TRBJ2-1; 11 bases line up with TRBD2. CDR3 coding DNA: TGCAGCGTTGATCGTCCTAGCGGGAGGAACAATGAGCAGTTCTTC. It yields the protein CSVDRPSGRNNEQFF.